This T cell receptor beta chain was profiled in a study of blood T cell repertoires in COVID-19. Turning to the study itself: Spain, Italy and the United States supplied samples that represented acute and convalescent COVID-19. T cells, B-cell-depleted T cells, or PBMCs provided the cDNA or gDNA that served as material.

V shed 1 base and J shed 3 bases, with 6 bases lying between them. Germline loops: CDR1 SNHLY, CDR2 FYNNEI. The CDR3 is 13 residues long. Authors' processing steps: Nucleated cell number was recorded as an estimate derived from reference gene primer amplification. Sequencing used immunoSEQ multiplex PCR; TCRdb keeps in-frame clones, though not all of them. V, J and clone size derive from that table, while D and trimming were established from the DNA sequence. Here the sample spans about 82,000 clones, 75% to 85% being singletons. The Seattle patients, enrolled during active infection, were followed longitudinally.

Source material: peripheral blood. The V call is TRBV2, the J call TRBJ1-1; D call uncertain. The receptor was derived from a man aged 60-69 years with COVID-19, enrolled during active disease. The CDR3: CASSEGQDTEAFF. CDR3 sequence (DNA): TGTGCCAGCAGTGAAGGCCAGGACACTGAAGCTTTCTTT.